The 15 T cell receptor beta chains presented below share a single source sample, sequenced in a study of cytomegalovirus exposure and HLA in healthy donors. With 60 Vbeta and 13 Jbeta primers, the PCR was carried out. Some clones are missing from TCRdb's copy, which holds only in-frame ones; the method was immunoSEQ multiplex PCR. The table lists about 140,000 clones, more than 55% of them singletons. The sample consisted of PBMCs. These receptors came from a woman aged 55-69 years in good health and CMV-seronegative.

The rearrangement uses TRBV4-2 and TRBJ2-7; 7 bases agree with TRBD1. CDR3 length: 16 amino acids. The junction had 9 bases not matched to a gene; V was cut back by 1 base and J by 3 bases. Germline-derived CDR1 and CDR2 are LGHNA and YNFKEQ. CDR3 bases: TGTGCCAGCAGCCAAGTAGTTGGACAGGCCTTCTACGAGCAGTACTTC. This encodes CASSQVVGQAFYEQYF.

The chain joins TRBV7-2 to TRBJ1-2; D is unresolved. V dropped 5 bases and J dropped 8 bases, with 18 bases sitting between them. CDR1 and CDR2 from the germline V gene are SGHTA and FQGNSA. The CDR3 consists of 14 residues. For the CDR3, the DNA is TGTGCCAGCAGCGCCTTAGGGTACCGGGAGGGCTACACCTTC. This encodes CASSALGYREGYTF.

The J gene is TRBJ2-1, the V gene TRBV7-9, with D perhaps matching TRBD1 (5 bases). The CDR3 has 14 residues. Trimming took 1 base from V and 2 from J, leaving 6 bases between them. The germline CDR1 and CDR2 sequences are SEHNR and FQNEAQ (reference sequence). The CDR3 spells CASSLEQAYNEQFF. CDR3 DNA: TGTGCCAGCAGCTTAGAACAGGCCTACAATGAGCAGTTCTTC.

The chain recombines TRBV7-9 with TRBJ1-6, with D tentatively TRBD1 (5 bases). The CDR3 covers 16 residues. Germline CDR1 reads SEHNR; CDR2 reads FQNEAQ (reference sequence). With 4 bases removed from V and 10 bases from J, the gap between germline ends came to 20 bases. CDR3 bases: TGTGCCAGCAGCTCCCCCGCGGGGGGAAGAGGATCACCCCTCCACTTT. Translating gives CASSSPAGGRGSPLHF.

V gene TRBV27 combines with J gene TRBJ2-3; 10 bases align to TRBD2. J gave up 0 bases and V 5 bases, and 2 bases lay outside the gene matches. CDR3 length equals 15 residues. The germline gives CDR1 MNHEY, CDR2 SMNVEV (reference sequence). The CDR3 nucleotides read TGTGCCAGCAGTGGACTAGCGGCTAGCACAGATACGCAGTATTTT. Protein: CASSGLAASTDTQYF.

V and J are TRBV28 and TRBJ1-5; no clear D gene. CDR3 length: 15 amino acids. Germline V gene lookup returns CDR1 MDHEN and CDR2 SYDVKM. The V end was cut by 7 bases, the J end by 1 base, with 14 bases between. CDR3 protein: CASTRTPQSNQPQHF. The CDR3, as DNA: TGTGCCAGCACCAGAACCCCTCAAAGCAATCAGCCCCAGCATTTT.

The CDR3 region is CASSSRDRGHVGELFF. CDR3 DNA: TGTGCCAGCAGTTCCCGGGACAGGGGGCACGTCGGGGAGCTGTTTTTT. This chain links TRBV27 with TRBJ2-2; 12 bases are a match to TRBD1. With 4 bases clipped from V and 7 bases from J, the junction kept 7 bases outside the gene matches. This CDR3 region has 16 residues. Germline CDR1 reads MNHEY; CDR2 reads SMNVEV (reference sequence).

The chain has TRBV9 and TRBJ1-1; D is possibly TRBD1 (5 bases). The CDR3 is 15 residues long. From germline, CDR1 is SGDLS and CDR2 YYNGEE. V lost 2 bases, J lost 5 bases, and 16 bases lay in between. Here the CDR3 DNA reads TGTGCCAGCAGCGTTCTCGGCGGGGACGGGACTGAAGCTTTCTTT. Protein product: CASSVLGGDGTEAFF.

In its sample, this clone was seen a few times. Other DNA variants within this sample encode the same CDR3. The rearrangement joins TRBV5-1 to TRBJ2-5; D not resolved. The CDR3 is 11 amino acids. Germline assignment: CDR1 SGHRS and CDR2 YFSETQ. Trimming cost V 4 bases and J 3 bases, with 4 bases left between them. The CDR3: CASSREETQYF. CDR3 coding DNA: TGCGCCAGCAGCCGCGAAGAGACCCAGTACTTC.

This clone was found a few times. The gene calls are TRBV28 and TRBJ2-4; weak D call: TRBD2 (7 bases). The CDR3 runs to 13 residues. V lost 5 bases, J lost 10 bases, and 15 bases lay in between. The germline V gene has CDR1 MDHEN and CDR2 SYDVKM. In nucleotides, the CDR3 is TGTGCCAGCAGTGCCTGGGGGGGGACAATTCAGTACTTC. Protein product: CASSAWGGTIQYF.

This chain connects TRBV6-5 to TRBJ2-5; a possible D gene is TRBD2 (6 bases). The J call may not be correct, given that the DNA end is closer to TRBJ2-7. CDR3 length equals 14 residues. CDR1 is MNHEY and CDR2 is SVGAGI in the germline V gene. CDR3 sequence reads: CASSQTWRGYEQYF. The CDR3 nucleotides read TGTGCCAGCAGTCAAACTTGGAGGGGTTACGAGCAGTACTTC.

This clone was seen a handful of times. The chain uses TRBV27 and TRBJ1-2, with TRBD1 matching over 7 bases. The CDR3 consists of 18 residues. V gave up 4 bases and J gave up 0 bases; unmatched junction bases: 14. From germline, CDR1 is MNHEY and CDR2 SMNVEV (reference sequence). The CDR3 reads CASSSYLSRQGANYGYTF. The CDR3 nucleotides are TGTGCCAGCAGTTCTTACTTAAGTCGGCAGGGGGCTAACTATGGCTACACCTTC.

The rearrangement links TRBV19 to TRBJ2-1; 11 nucleotides line up with TRBD2. The trim removed 2 bases at V and 5 bases at J, leaving 8 bases unmatched. Germline V lookup: CDR1 LNHDA, CDR2 SQIVND (reference sequence). The CDR3 runs to 17 residues. CDR3 residues: CASSIISGTSGNNEQFF. In DNA, the CDR3 is TGTGCCAGTAGTATAATCTCCGGGACTAGCGGTAACAATGAGCAGTTCTTC. Full variable domain (missing parts from reference TRBV19 and TRBJ2-1): DGGITQSPKYLFRKEGQNVTLSCEQNLNHDAMYWYRQDPGQGLRLIYYSQIVNDFQKGDIAEGYSVSREKKESFPLTVTSAQKNPTAFYLCASSIISGTSGNNEQFFGPGTRLTVL.

This clone was seen a handful of times. V is TRBV5-4 and J is TRBJ1-3; D is unclear. This CDR3 spans 13 amino acids. V lost 3 bases and J 4 bases, leaving 8 bases between the germline ends. CDR1 is SGHNT, CDR2 YYREEE, per germline (reference sequence). The CDR3 DNA follows: TGTGCCAGCAGCTATGGGCCGGGAAACACCATATATTTT. As protein: CASSYGPGNTIYF.

CDR3 nucleotide sequence: TGTGCCAGCAGCCCGGCCAGCGGGAGTAAGGACGAGCAGTACTTC. Protein product: CASSPASGSKDEQYF. This chain joins TRBV9 and TRBJ2-7; TRBD2 aligns across 8 bases. V dropped 4 bases and J dropped 5; count of bases not matched to a gene: 11. CDR1 is SGDLS and CDR2 is YYNGEE in the germline V gene. This CDR3 comprises 15 residues.